Below, 28 T cell receptor beta chains from the same sample are listed, as sequenced in a study of patients and donors after allogeneic stem cell transplantation. Using its own MiXCR run on the RT-PCR reads, TCRdb lists one record per CDR3 protein. The table lists approximately 61,000 distinct CDR3 sequences, 13% of them singletons, with around a third in the top ten. Sequencing used blood, either unsorted or a sorted T cell fraction (not recorded which). The receptor source for this set is a human donor who was either an allogeneic HSCT recipient or a stem cell or donor lymphocyte infusion donor (not recorded which). It is not recorded whose cells these are; they may come from a transplant donor.

This clonotype has at least ten counts. The chain recombines TRBV5-1 with TRBJ2-2, with D unresolved. Germline V gene sequence: CDR1 SGHRS, CDR2 YFSETQ. The CDR3 length is 14 residues. CDR3 sequence (DNA): TGCGCAGGGAAGGAGACCACGAACACCGGGGAGCTGTTTTTT. Protein product: CAGKETTNTGELFF.

The CDR3 is CSAIWLGGKTVVDYNEQFF. The CDR3 DNA reads as TGCAGTGCTATATGGCTCGGGGGGAAGACAGTTGTTGACTACAATGAGCAGTTCTTC. V usage is TRBV20-1 and J usage is TRBJ2-1; 7 positions match TRBD2. The V segment lost 4 bases and the J segment 3 bases; nucleotides outside the gene matches: 21. The germline CDR1 and CDR2 sequences are DFQATT and SNEGSKA (reference sequence). This CDR3 is 19 amino acids long.

This clonotype came up many times. V gene TRBV18 combines with J gene TRBJ1-1; no clear D gene. This CDR3 is 15 amino acids long. V lost 0 bases and J 1 base, leaving 9 bases between the germline ends. Per germline, CDR1 KGHSH and CDR2 LQKENI. CDR3 residues: CASSPPDLWNTEAFF. The DNA for the CDR3 is TGTGCCAGCTCACCACCGGACCTGTGGAACACTGAAGCTTTCTTT.

The V and J genes are TRBV27 and TRBJ2-1, with TRBD2 matching 10 bases. CDR1 and CDR2 from the germline V gene are MNHEY and SMNVEV (reference sequence). Germline trimming cut 8 bases from V and 7 bases from J; bases unmatched to any gene: 8. The CDR3 extends over 14 amino acids. This CDR3 reads CASEASGSGNEQFF. The CDR3 bases are TGTGCCAGCGAAGCTAGCGGGAGTGGGAATGAGCAGTTCTTC.

The table lists this clonotype with a few counts. Here the CDR3 DNA reads TGTGCCATCAGGACAGAGTCATCGAACACCGGGGAGCTGTTTTTT. It specifies CAIRTESSNTGELFF. The rearrangement links TRBV10-3 to TRBJ2-2; D perhaps matches TRBD1 (5 bases). CDR3 size: 15 residues. The germline V and J ends were trimmed by 6 bases and 0 bases, with 11 bases remaining between them. CDR1 and CDR2 from the germline V gene are ENHRY and SYGVKD.

Ten or more counts support this clonotype. CDR3 protein: CAWRDRGFSGELFF. In DNA, the CDR3 is TGTGCCTGGAGAGACAGGGGGTTTTCCGGGGAGCTGTTTTTT. This rearrangement joins TRBV30 to TRBJ2-2; 9 bases line up with TRBD1. J gave up 6 bases and V 3 bases, and 5 bases lay outside the gene matches. CDR1 GTSNPN and CDR2 SVGIG come from the germline V gene (reference sequence). The CDR3 spans 14 residues.

This sequence joins TRBV12-3 or TRBV12-4 and TRBJ2-7; no clear D. Deletions cut 5 bases from V and 2 bases from J, with 10 bases between. CDR3 length equals 13 residues. Here the CDR3 reads CASSLTGPYEQYF. CDR3 nucleotide sequence: TGTGCCAGCAGTCTCACTGGACCCTACGAGCAGTACTTC.

This clonotype occurred many times. The chain uses TRBV5-1 and TRBJ2-5; D is undetermined. Germline V gene lookup returns CDR1 SGHRS and CDR2 YFSETQ. The CDR3 spans 11 residues. Trimming took 4 bases from V and 3 from J, leaving 4 bases between them. The chain's CDR3 is CASSHKETQYF. The CDR3 DNA reads as TGCGCCAGCAGCCATAAAGAGACCCAGTACTTC.

The gene calls are TRBV7-2 and TRBJ2-6; D is unresolved. V lost 8 bases, J lost 0 bases, and 17 bases lay in between. Germline loops: CDR1 SGHTA, CDR2 FQGNSA. The CDR3 sequence is 17 residues long. DNA for the CDR3: TGTGCCAGCTGGGTTGCAGGCCATTACTCTGGGGCCAACGTCCTGACTTTC. Translation: CASWVAGHYSGANVLTF.

V is TRBV11-2 and J is TRBJ2-7, with D possibly matching TRBD1 (6 bases). V lost 0 bases and J 1 base, leaving 10 bases between the germline ends. This CDR3 is 15 amino acids long. Per the germline V gene, CDR1 is SGHAT and CDR2 is FQNNGV. The CDR3 coding sequence is TGTGCCAGCAGCTTAGATGGGACACCTTCCTACGAGCAGTACTTC. It yields the protein CASSLDGTPSYEQYF.

This clonotype was counted only a few times. The chain uses TRBV24-1 and TRBJ2-2; TRBD2 matches at 7 bases. This CDR3 is 13 amino acids long. Germline-derived CDR1 and CDR2 are KGHDR and SFDVKD. V gave up 4 bases and J gave up 5 bases; unmatched junction bases: 0. For the CDR3, the DNA is TGTGCCACCAGTGAGCGGGAGACCGGGGAGCTGTTTTTT. Its protein is CATSERETGELFF.

This clonotype came up many times. The J gene is TRBJ1-3, the V gene TRBV6-6; D is perhaps TRBD1 (5 bases). The CDR3 covers 15 residues. Germline V gene lookup returns CDR1 MNHNY and CDR2 SVGAGI (reference sequence). With 2 bases removed from V and 2 bases from J, the gap between germline ends came to 10 bases. CDR3 loop: CASSYGGGTGNTIYF. Written as DNA, the CDR3 is TGTGCCAGCAGTTACGGCGGGGGAACTGGAAACACCATATATTTT.

The CDR3 here is CASSGTSVMVWQFF. CDR3 bases: TGTGCCAGCAGTGGGACTAGCGTGATGGTTTGGCAGTTCTTC. The V and J genes are TRBV6-2 or TRBV6-3 and TRBJ2-1, with TRBD2 identical over 10 bases. After removal of 5 bases from V and 12 bases from J, the junction contained 10 bases not matched to a gene. Germline CDR1 MNHEY, CDR2 SVGEGT. The CDR3 covers 14 residues.

CDR3 in DNA: TGTGCCAGCAGTTTATTGGCGCCCAGCGGGACAGGGAACGAGCAGTACTTC. This codes for CASSLLAPSGTGNEQYF. This chain connects TRBV27 to TRBJ2-7; 9 positions agree with TRBD1. The CDR3 is 17 amino acids. From germline, CDR1 is MNHEY and CDR2 SMNVEV (reference sequence). Trimming at V came to 1 base and at J to 5 bases, leaving 12 bases not matched to a gene.

This clonotype was recorded many times. V and J are TRBV29-1 and TRBJ1-2; no definite D call. Trimming took 3 bases from V and 2 from J, leaving 10 bases between them. This CDR3 comprises 13 residues. Germline lookup yields CDR1 SQVTM and CDR2 ANQGSEA. Here the CDR3 reads CSVDGEGNYGYTF. CDR3 coding DNA: TGCAGCGTTGACGGGGAAGGAAACTATGGCTACACCTTC. The variable domain in full, with the rest retrieved from reference TRBV29-1 and TRBJ1-2, is SAVISQKPSRDICQRGTSLTIQCQVDSQVTMMFWYRQQPGQSLTLIATANQGSEATYESGFVIDKFPISRPNLTFSTLTVSNMSPEDSSIYLCSVDGEGNYGYTFGSGTRLTVV.

This clonotype was found a few times. The chain has TRBV12-3 or TRBV12-4 and TRBJ2-5; perhaps TRBD2 as D (6 bases). V was pared by 3 bases and J by 3 bases, with 8 bases between. The CDR3 extends over 13 amino acids. Here the CDR3 DNA reads TGTGCCAGCAGTTTCGGGGGAAAAGAGACCCAGTACTTC. Its translation: CASSFGGKETQYF.

This clonotype was recorded a few times. The V gene is TRBV7-6, the J gene TRBJ2-2; 7 bases line up with TRBD2. CDR1 SGHVS and CDR2 FNYEAQ come from the germline V gene. CDR3 size: 17 residues. The trim removed 1 base at V and 6 bases at J, leaving 11 bases unmatched. In nucleotides, the CDR3 is TGTGCCAGCAGCTTAGAGACTAGCTGGGGATTCGCCGGGGAGCTGTTTTTT. This codes for CASSLETSWGFAGELFF.

This clonotype was counted only a few times. Here the CDR3 reads CASSPTYSHYNEQFF. CDR3 DNA: TGTGCCAGCTCACCTACGTACAGCCACTACAATGAGCAGTTCTTC. The rearrangement uses TRBV18 and TRBJ2-1; no reliable D call. This CDR3 is built from 15 residues. Trimming shortened V by 3 bases and J by 3 bases, and 12 bases separated the two germline ends. Germline-derived CDR1 and CDR2 are KGHSH and LQKENI.

The genes are TRBV9 and TRBJ2-1, with 11 bases lining up with TRBD2. Germline-derived CDR1 and CDR2 are SGDLS and YYNGEE. The CDR3 totals 15 residues. V dropped 0 bases and J dropped 8; count of bases not matched to a gene: 4. CDR3 in amino acids: CASSVGLAGWYEQFF. The CDR3 coding sequence is TGTGCCAGCAGCGTAGGACTAGCGGGATGGTATGAGCAGTTCTTC.

A few counts support this clonotype. As DNA, the CDR3 is TGTGCCAGCAGTTTCTCGTTGGAGGGAAGGGGCCAAGAGACCCAGTACTTC. It translates to CASSFSLEGRGQETQYF. The chain couples TRBV28 to TRBJ2-5; D possibly corresponds to TRBD2 (6 bases). This CDR3 spans 17 amino acids. CDR1 is MDHEN and CDR2 is SYDVKM in the germline V gene. V was clipped by 3 bases and J by 1 base, with 18 bases between them.

This chain uses TRBV3-1 with TRBJ2-7; D not resolved. This CDR3 region has 14 residues. The germline gives CDR1 LGHDT, CDR2 YNNKEL (reference sequence). Trimming took 4 bases from V and 3 from J, leaving 13 bases between them. CDR3 sequence (DNA): TGTGCCAGCAGCCCTTACAGAGGAAACTACGAGCAGTACTTC. It yields the protein CASSPYRGNYEQYF.

For the CDR3, the DNA is TGCAGTGCTAGCGGGACAGGGGTATACGAGCAGTACTTC. Encoded protein: CSASGTGVYEQYF. The rearrangement uses TRBV20-1 and TRBJ2-7, with 10 bases aligning to TRBD1. The germline V gene has CDR1 DFQATT and CDR2 SNEGSKA (reference sequence). CDR3 length: 13 amino acids. Germline trimming cut 3 bases from V and 4 bases from J; bases unmatched to any gene: 3.

This clonotype was found a few times. The chain uses TRBV10-2 and TRBJ1-1; D is undetermined. Trimming stripped 6 bases from V and 11 bases from J, with 28 bases between. This CDR3 region has 16 residues. Germline V lookup: CDR1 WSHSY, CDR2 SAAADI. This CDR3 is CASRDVRVKGELSAFF. The CDR3, as DNA: TGCGCCAGCAGGGATGTGAGGGTCAAGGGTGAATTGTCGGCTTTCTTT.

This clonotype has only a few counts. The chain carries TRBV12-3 or TRBV12-4 and TRBJ2-3; 7 bases map to TRBD2. This CDR3 is 16 amino acids long. Losses at the gene ends were 3 bases for V and 1 base for J; bases not matched to a gene: 7. CDR3: CASSFGAGEGTDTQYF. The CDR3 region has the DNA TGTGCCAGCAGTTTTGGTGCGGGGGAGGGCACAGATACGCAGTATTTT.

This clonotype occurred a few times. The chain employs TRBV6-6 and TRBJ1-5; D not resolved. Germline assignment: CDR1 MNHNY and CDR2 SVGAGI (reference sequence). V lost 3 bases and J lost 1, with 13 bases in between. This CDR3 contains 16 residues. CDR3: CASSYDRTRSNQPQHF. For the CDR3, the DNA is TGTGCCAGCAGTTATGACCGAACGAGGAGCAATCAGCCCCAGCATTTT.

CDR3 coding DNA: TGTGCCAGCAGCTTAGCCGGACAGGGGGCGCGGGTGGAGTACACTGAAGCTTTCTTT. Its translation: CASSLAGQGARVEYTEAFF. The chain has TRBV7-8 and TRBJ1-1, with 11 bases matching TRBD1. The CDR3 length is 19 residues. V lost 0 bases to trimming and J lost 3 bases; unmatched junction nucleotides: 12. CDR1 SGHVS and CDR2 FQNEAQ come from the germline V gene.

The chain has TRBV20-1 and TRBJ2-1; no firm D call. Trimming pared 3 bases from V and 5 bases from J, leaving 8 bases between. Germline V CDR1 and CDR2: DFQATT, SNEGSKA (reference sequence). The CDR3 extends over 12 amino acids. CDR3: CSARASNNEQFF. For the CDR3, the DNA is TGCAGTGCTAGGGCTTCGAACAATGAGCAGTTCTTC.

For this clonotype: The CDR3 does not close with the conserved phenylalanine or tryptophan, likely indicating a read error. The gene calls are TRBV6-5 and TRBJ2-7; TRBD2 matches at 9 bases. V dropped 7 bases and J dropped 2; count of bases not matched to a gene: 15. The length of the CDR3 is 17 residues. Per the germline V gene, CDR1 is MNHEY and CDR2 is SVGAGI. The CDR3 loop is CASIPRGPSGKPYEQYI. DNA of the CDR3: TGTGCCAGCATCCCTAGAGGGCCTAGCGGGAAACCCTACGAGCAGTACATC.